This TCR beta chain was observed in a study of blood T cell repertoires in COVID-19. Method: immunoSEQ multiplex PCR; TCRdb's copy keeps in-frame clones and lacks some. The sample has under 200,000 clones, roughly 88% seen once. The CDR3 covers 14 residues. Unmatched junction bases numbered 4, after V lost 0 bases and J lost 7 bases. Germline V CDR1 and CDR2: SGHRS, YFSETQ. Participants were aged about 18 to 100 years from roughly 26 US areas. Before being deemed recovered, Cohort 3 donors had two negative PCRs, clearance, or symptom resolution. The chain recombines TRBV5-1 with TRBJ1-5; 7 bases match TRBD1. The clonotype comes from a woman in her fifties or sixties who had recovered from COVID-19. The material sequenced was PBMCs or T cells enriched from blood (not recorded which). CDR3 sequence (DNA): TGCGCCAGCAGCTTGGGAGGGGGCGAACAGCCCCAGCATTTT. It specifies CASSLGGGEQPQHF.